Each of the 15 T cell receptor beta chains below was sequenced from the same sample in a study of T cells in Graves' hyperthyroidism and ophthalmopathy. RNA transcripts provided the source from which TCR beta CDR3 regions were amplified. The TCR CDR3 first-round RT-PCR relied on the HTBI primer set. MiXCR, run by TCRdb on the multiplex PCR reads, gives a single entry per CDR3 protein. Here the sample spans fewer than 800,000 distinct CDR3 sequences, roughly 17% being singletons. The specimen was blood. The origin of the receptors is a young man with Graves' hyperthyroidism.

This clonotype was recorded at least ten times. The J gene is TRBJ1-1, the V gene TRBV30; TRBD1 matches at 7 bases. CDR3 length equals 12 residues. Germline values: CDR1 GTSNPN, CDR2 SVGIG (reference sequence). J gave up 7 bases and V 8 bases, and 10 bases lay outside the gene matches. CDR3: CAGKGQPVEAFF. The CDR3 bases are TGTGCCGGGAAGGGACAGCCCGTTGAAGCTTTCTTT.

This chain uses TRBV6-1 with TRBJ2-7, with D possibly matching TRBD1 (5 bases). Germline V gene data show CDR1 as MNHNS and CDR2 as SASEGT. V lost 9 bases to trimming and J lost 3 bases, with 18 bases between them. The CDR3 covers 14 residues. CDR3 in DNA: TGTGCCAGTAGAGACAGCCCCTCAGACTACGAGCAGTACTTC. Translated, it gives CASRDSPSDYEQYF.

This clonotype has more than one count but fewer than ten. The gene calls are TRBV5-6 and TRBJ2-1; unclear D gene. The CDR3 covers 12 residues. Trimming shortened V by 4 bases and J by 5 bases, and 7 bases separated the two germline ends. Germline V CDR1 and CDR2: SGHDT, YYEEEE. The CDR3 sequence: CASSAINNEQFF. Written as DNA, the CDR3 is TGTGCCAGCAGCGCCATAAACAATGAGCAGTTCTTC.

This chain connects TRBV12-3 or TRBV12-4 to TRBJ1-2; D gene unclear. The V gene lost 2 bases and the J gene lost 9 bases, with 22 bases spanning the gap. The CDR3 contains 16 residues. In DNA, the CDR3 is TGTGCCAGCAGTTTAAATCCCCTTCGGGCCCTGAAGAGCTACACCTTC. Protein sequence: CASSLNPLRALKSYTF.

This clonotype came up many times. In DNA form, the CDR3 reads TGTGCCAGCAGCCTCGGACTAGCGGGAGGATGGGATACGCAGTATTTT. Protein product: CASSLGLAGGWDTQYF. The rearrangement links TRBV3-1 to TRBJ2-3, with 14 bases lining up with TRBD2. Trimming took 4 bases from V and 6 from J; bases not matched to a gene: 6. Germline loops: CDR1 LGHDT, CDR2 YNNKEL (reference sequence). This CDR3 has 16 residues.

The chain has TRBV27 and TRBJ2-1, with 10 bases identical to TRBD1. The V and J ends lost 5 bases and 6 bases, in that order; junction bases with no gene match: 7. CDR3 length: 15 residues. Germline V gene sequence: CDR1 MNHEY, CDR2 SMNVEV (reference sequence). The CDR3 bases are TGTGCCAGCAGTCCCACGGGACAGGGGAGCAATGAGCAGTTCTTC. Residues: CASSPTGQGSNEQFF.

At least ten counts were recorded for this clonotype. This chain uses TRBV9 with TRBJ2-5; a possible D gene is TRBD2 (5 bases). The CDR3 spans 16 residues. Germline CDR1 reads SGDLS; CDR2 reads YYNGEE. V shed 0 bases and J shed 4 bases, with 16 bases lying between them. CDR3 amino acids: CASSVAGVPGSETQYF. The DNA of the CDR3 is TGTGCCAGCAGCGTAGCCGGGGTTCCGGGATCAGAGACCCAGTACTTC.

V and J are TRBV5-8 and TRBJ2-1; maybe TRBD1 (5 bases). Germline V gene lookup returns CDR1 SGHTS and CDR2 YDEGEE. This CDR3 has 10 residues. CDR3 coding DNA: TGTTCCCAGGGTCTCAATGAGCAGTTCTTC. This translates into CSQGLNEQFF.

This clonotype was observed many times. The chain joins TRBV11-1 to TRBJ2-7; 9 bases fit TRBD2. The germline gives CDR1 SGHAT, CDR2 FQDESV (reference sequence). V shed 6 bases and J 2 bases; nucleotides not matched to a gene: 8. The CDR3 sequence is 15 residues long. This CDR3 is CASSSPASGTYEQYF. DNA for the CDR3: TGTGCCAGCAGTTCACCGGCTAGCGGGACCTACGAGCAGTACTTC.

This clonotype was observed many times. V usage is TRBV20-1 and J usage is TRBJ2-1, with D uncertain. CDR3 length: 12 amino acids. CDR1 DFQATT and CDR2 SNEGSKA come from the germline V gene (reference sequence). V lost 1 base to trimming and J lost 10 bases, with 11 bases between them. The CDR3 DNA sequence: TGCAGTGCTAGAGTTGACCGCGCGGAGCAGTTCTTC. Encoded protein: CSARVDRAEQFF.

This clonotype has a count of ten or more. This chain uses TRBV2 with TRBJ1-5; no definite D call. Germline V gene data show CDR1 as SNHLY and CDR2 as FYNNEI. The CDR3 has 13 residues. V was clipped by 6 bases and J by 1 base, with 7 bases between them. The CDR3 DNA reads TGTGCCAGCAGCCCCAGGAGCAATCAGCCCCAGCATTTT. It yields the protein CASSPRSNQPQHF.

V usage is TRBV20-1 and J usage is TRBJ1-1; 12 nucleotides match TRBD1. J gave up 6 bases and V 0 bases, and 5 bases lay outside the gene matches. The CDR3 runs 15 residues. Germline V CDR1 and CDR2: DFQATT, SNEGSKA (reference sequence). This CDR3 reads CSARDPGQGAPEAFF. Here the CDR3 DNA reads TGCAGTGCTAGAGATCCGGGACAGGGGGCCCCTGAAGCTTTCTTT.

The rearrangement links TRBV25-1 to TRBJ2-1, with 8 bases fitting TRBD2. Per germline, CDR1 MGHDK and CDR2 SYGVNS. The ends lost 5 bases at V and 9 bases at J; junction bases unmatched: 9. The CDR3 totals 14 residues. CDR3 DNA: TGTGCCAGCAGTAAGGGACTAGTAGGGCTTGAGCAGTTCTTC. Translation gives CASSKGLVGLEQFF.

This clonotype was detected many times. This chain links TRBV6-1 with TRBJ2-1; D uncertain. This CDR3 contains 11 residues. V was cut by 2 bases and J by 9 bases, with 5 bases left in between. Germline CDR1 MNHNS, CDR2 SASEGT. For the CDR3, the DNA is TGTGCCAGCAGTGAATTGACTGAGCAGTTCTTC. As protein: CASSELTEQFF.

This clonotype was counted ten times or more. This sequence joins TRBV11-3 and TRBJ2-1; D perhaps matches TRBD1 (7 bases). The germline CDR1 and CDR2 sequences are SGHNT and YENEEA. The ends were cut back, 5 bases at V and 8 bases at J, with 13 bases in the middle. The CDR3 sequence is 13 residues long. CDR3 DNA sequence: TGTGCCAGCAGCGCAGGGGGGCGGGATGAGCAGTTCTTC. It encodes CASSAGGRDEQFF.